This record concerns one T cell receptor beta chain sequence. The antigen is unknown. Trimming pared 1 base from V and 4 bases from J, leaving 2 bases between. The CDR3 runs to 12 residues. Germline values: CDR1 SGHRS, CDR2 YFSETQ. The sample belongs to a study of T cells in Graves' hyperthyroidism and ophthalmopathy. General study findings and limits: A model using 13 V-J features told ophthalmopathy apart from stable hyperthyroidism.

Amplified TCR beta CDR3 regions came from RNA transcripts. First-round RT-PCR targeting the TCR CDR3 was performed with the HTBI primer set. TCRdb re-derived calls from the multiplex PCR reads in MiXCR, one entry per CDR3 protein. The sample gives 500,000 to 800,000 distinct CDR3 sequences, roughly 45% of which show up once; 7% to 7.5% is in the top ten. The specimen was peripheral blood or thyroid tissue (not recorded which). V usage is TRBV5-1 and J usage is TRBJ1-4, with unresolved D. The sequence derives from an adult man with Graves' disease, either hyperthyroidism or ophthalmopathy (not recorded which). The CDR3 sequence: CASSLNNEKLFF. The CDR3 DNA reads as TGCGCCAGCAGCTTGAATAATGAAAAACTGTTTTTT.